This entry features one T cell receptor (beta chain) sequence. Its antigen specificity is not known. Base-call qualities are not available, and no considerably larger clone is one nucleotide away. Libraries of naive CD8 T cells were built from anywhere between roughly 19,000 and 1,000,000 sorted cells, with 10%, 30% or 50% of the purified RNA used. Naive CD8 T cells, defined as CD8+CD4-CCR7+CD45RA+, were FACS-sorted into RLT Plus buffer on a BD FACSAria II. Detection sensitivity was tested by spiking Jurkat RNA equal to about eleven TCR copies' worth into samples containing roughly 19,000-1,100,000 naive CD8 T cells. Enrichment of CD8 T cells was performed with RosetteSep CD8+ T Cell Enrichment Cocktail and Ficoll-Paque, after which ACK red cell lysis was carried out. The library was generated by PCR. Sequencing relied on a NextSeq 500. Bulk TCR libraries were prepared as previously described, using TCR primers listed in Table S5. Purification of total RNA was performed with the Qiagen AllPrep DNA/RNA kit. Before any analysis, reads coming from multiple sequencing runs of the same library were combined into one pool. Per the authors' processing: Only reads with exact TCR constant sequence were kept, trimmed to 150 nt, and grouped by their 12-nt molecular barcodes. Reads in each barcode group were sub-clustered using a 15% Levenshtein threshold, and a quality-weighted consensus sequence was built for each RNA molecule. Non-functional sequences were removed, as were lower-count sequences one edit away from another. Barcode sub-clusters with fewer than 20% of the maximum read count were removed, based on fitting two negative binomial distributions. In-frame beta chains were kept once TCRdb had trimmed the public reads at Q25 with fastp and called clones with MiXCR. Every distinct CDR3 protein forms one entry, paired with its most common genes and DNA. The V and J calls were determined by TCRdb, not by the authors. A total of under 350,000 distinct CDR3 sequences appear in this sample, about a quarter of them only once. The top ten hold about 0.74% of the sample.

The entry originates in a study of molecular identifiers for immune sequencing clone quantification (dated by TCRdb to between 2018 and 2020). At the level of the whole study: In a replicate experiment, RNA from roughly 21,000 or 96,000 naive CD8 T cells was split into five aliquots, four of which were sequenced. CD8 T cells were used in a methods study to benchmark molecular-identifier clustering-based TCR repertoire sequencing (MIDCIRS) and TCR RNA copy counting.

The germline V gene supplies CDR1 SGDLS and CDR2 YYNGEE. The junction shows trimming of 5 bases on V and 1 base on J, and the gene matches do not reach 10 bases of it. The CDR3 runs 16 amino acids, cysteine and phenylalanine included. The DNA shown is the 48-base CDR3, in frame from base 1. The research as a whole found: The naive libraries included spiked-in Jurkat TCR RNA (fewer than 11 copies' worth), and this Jurkat TCR RNA is not part of the donor repertoire. Identical TCR molecules sharing a barcode could cause highly expanded clone sizes to be underestimated. Without barcode sub-clustering, chimeric consensus sequences inflated TCR diversity; chimeras reached as high as 47%. Modeling indicated 2.5 to 3.5 TCR RNA copies recovered per cell, compared with about 10 by digital PCR, which implies a capture efficiency of 25% to 35%. Spiked-in Jurkat TCR RNA equal to a single cell's worth was reported to be detectable even within 1,100,000 naive CD8 T cells. In CMV-specific effector cells, clones with more than 20 RNA copies accounted for over 99% of molecules, whereas in naive cells such clones accounted for under 1%.

The rearrangement combines TRBV9 with TRBJ2-3; the central 7 bases match TRBD1. What was sequenced was naive CD8+ T cells from blood, with Jurkat cell RNA spiked in. The label giving this sample's cell subset or site can be read as: FACS-sorted CD8+CD4-CCR7+CD45RA+ naive T cells. The TCR sequence derives from a human donor in good health. Some libraries in this study had Jurkat cell RNA spiked in. The sequenced DNA is TGTGCCAGCAGTTACAGCAGACAGGGTGGCACAGATACGCAGTATTTT. Translation gives CASSYSRQGGTDTQYF.